One sample yielded the 24 T cell receptor beta chains listed below, sequenced in a study of T cell clones after liver transplantation. Clones were read by immunoSEQ multiplex PCR, and TCRdb kept only the in-frame ones, dropping some. The sample gives some 80,000 clones, under 90% of which show up once; 2.1% is in the top ten. The sequences come from CD4+ T cells from blood, collected 48 months after liver transplant. Every receptor here comes from a human patient who received a liver transplant. Some T cells could come from the graft donor.

This chain connects TRBV4-1 to TRBJ1-2, with D perhaps matching TRBD1 (6 bases). CDR3 length equals 19 residues. Germline CDR1 and CDR2: MGHRA and YSYEKL. Trimming stripped 1 base from V and 0 bases from J, with 21 bases between. CDR3 sequence (DNA): TGCGCCAGCAGCCAAGCTCGGGACCGCCGTTGGGGGCCTAACTATGGCTACACCTTC. This gives the protein CASSQARDRRWGPNYGYTF.

This chain uses TRBV9 with TRBJ1-1; 7 bases map to TRBD1. The CDR3 contains 14 residues. V lost 4 bases to trimming and J lost 4 bases; unmatched junction nucleotides: 7. The V gene's germline CDR1 is SGDLS and CDR2 YYNGEE. CDR3 in DNA: TGTGCCAGCAGCCCCCGTTCAGGGGGCACTGAAGCTTTCTTT. This gives the protein CASSPRSGGTEAFF.

Of note for this clone: Other DNA sequences within the sample encode an identical CDR3. V usage is TRBV5-1 and J usage is TRBJ2-3; the match to TRBD2 covers 7 bases. CDR1 and CDR2 from the germline V gene are SGHRS and YFSETQ. The CDR3 extends over 14 amino acids. V lost 0 bases and J lost 4; bases outside the gene matches: 2. The DNA of the CDR3 is TGCGCCAGCAGCTTGGGACTAGCCGCAGATACGCAGTATTTT. This sequence encodes CASSLGLAADTQYF.

This clone has only one observation. V and J are TRBV7-9 and TRBJ2-2; D ambiguous. V was clipped by 6 bases and J by 7 bases, with 18 bases between them. Germline V lookup: CDR1 SEHNR, CDR2 FQNEAQ (reference sequence). The CDR3 length is 15 residues. In DNA, the CDR3 is TGTGCCAGCAGTCCAAGCCGCGTATTGATCGGGGAGCTGTTTTTT. This codes for CASSPSRVLIGELFF.

The rearrangement joins TRBV7-2 to TRBJ1-6; perhaps TRBD1 as D (5 bases). Germline V gives CDR1 SGHTA, CDR2 FQGNSA. V was clipped by 2 bases and J by 0 bases, with 8 bases between them. The CDR3 covers 16 residues. The CDR3 reads CASSLRGGSYNSPLHF. The CDR3 nucleotides read TGTGCCAGCAGCTTACGGGGGGGCTCCTATAATTCACCCCTCCACTTT.

V is TRBV6-1 and J is TRBJ2-3; D gene unclear. The germline V and J ends were trimmed by 5 bases and 0 bases, with 9 bases remaining between them. The germline V gene encodes CDR1 MNHNS and CDR2 SASEGT. The CDR3 covers 14 residues. CDR3 region: CASSSVRSTDTQYF. Written as DNA, the CDR3 is TGTGCCAGCAGTAGCGTCAGGAGCACAGATACGCAGTATTTT.

The chain combines TRBV6-5 with TRBJ2-2, with a weak D call TRBD2 (6 bases). From germline, CDR1 is MNHEY and CDR2 SVGAGI. The V end was cut by 5 bases, the J end by 4 bases, with 11 bases between. This CDR3 contains 14 residues. CDR3 in DNA: TGTGCCAGCAGTAGTAGCGGTCTCACCGGGGAGCTGTTTTTT. Translating it yields CASSSSGLTGELFF.

This rearrangement joins TRBV7-2 to TRBJ1-2; D is possibly TRBD1 (6 bases). CDR1 is SGHTA, CDR2 FQGNSA, per germline. The V gene lost 1 base and the J gene lost 4 bases, with 16 bases spanning the gap. This CDR3 has 16 amino acids. The CDR3 region is CASSLVAGGATYGYTF. The CDR3 DNA reads as TGTGCCAGCAGCTTAGTGGCCGGGGGCGCTACCTATGGCTACACCTTC.

The chain links TRBV6-4 to TRBJ2-3; 9 bases map to TRBD1. The V and J ends lost 8 bases and 6 bases, in that order; junction bases with no gene match: 9. The CDR3 runs 14 residues. CDR1 is MRHNA and CDR2 is SNTAGT in the germline V gene. CDR3: CASSPGQGSDTQYF. CDR3 coding DNA: TGTGCCAGCTCCCCGGGACAGGGTTCGGATACGCAGTATTTT.

This chain links TRBV30 with TRBJ2-7, with 9 bases aligning to TRBD2. Losses at the gene ends were 2 bases for V and 7 bases for J; bases not matched to a gene: 9. CDR1 is GTSNPN and CDR2 is SVGIG in the germline V gene (reference sequence). The CDR3 is 14 amino acids. The CDR3 nucleotides are TGTGCCTGGAGTTTTAGCGGGAGCTTGAAGGAGCAGTACTTC. Translating it yields CAWSFSGSLKEQYF.

The gene calls are TRBV28 and TRBJ2-7; D possibly corresponds to TRBD1 (6 bases). This CDR3 spans 14 amino acids. Germline CDR1 and CDR2: MDHEN and SYDVKM. The ends were cut back, 7 bases at V and 6 bases at J, with 19 bases in the middle. DNA of the CDR3: TGTGCCAGCACCTCGACAGGAGGTGCGTTCGAGCAGTACTTC. Its translation is CASTSTGGAFEQYF.

There are a few counts of this clone. The J gene is TRBJ1-2, the V gene TRBV29-1; 7 bases fit TRBD1. Germline CDR1 SQVTM, CDR2 ANQGSEA. This CDR3 contains 11 residues. The trim removed 8 bases at V and 5 bases at J, leaving 5 bases unmatched. The CDR3: CSYQGEYGYTF. CDR3 DNA sequence: TGCAGCTATCAGGGGGAATATGGCTACACCTTC.

The V gene is TRBV9, the J gene TRBJ2-1; D remains ambiguous. The CDR3 sequence is 14 residues long. CDR1 and CDR2 (germline): SGDLS, YYNGEE. Trimming removed 0 bases at V and 5 bases at J, with 9 bases between. The CDR3 DNA reads as TGTGCCAGCAGCGTAGCGGGCCGCAACAATGAGCAGTTCTTC. Encoded protein: CASSVAGRNNEQFF.

The rearrangement links TRBV2 to TRBJ2-7, with 11 bases fitting TRBD2. The germline V gene has CDR1 SNHLY and CDR2 FYNNEI. The trim removed 7 bases at V and 1 base at J, leaving 9 bases unmatched. The CDR3 is 16 amino acids. CDR3 DNA: TGTGCCAGCACTGGACTAGCGGGCAGTATTTCCTACGAGCAGTACTTC. It translates to CASTGLAGSISYEQYF.

This chain links TRBV9 with TRBJ2-3, with 8 bases lining up with TRBD2. Germline V CDR1 and CDR2: SGDLS, YYNGEE. The CDR3 has 15 amino acids. The V gene end was trimmed by 0 bases and the J gene end by 5 bases; junction bases not matched to a gene: 5. CDR3 residues: CASSVVGLAGDTQYF. The CDR3 DNA is TGTGCCAGCAGCGTAGTCGGGCTAGCGGGAGATACGCAGTATTTT.

The chain joins TRBV30 to TRBJ2-7, with TRBD2 identical over 10 bases. The CDR3 has 14 residues. The V gene's germline CDR1 is GTSNPN and CDR2 SVGIG (reference sequence). The V and J ends lost 3 bases and 2 bases, in that order; junction bases with no gene match: 4. The CDR3 DNA follows: TGTGCCTGGAGACGGACTAGCGGTACCTACGAGCAGTACTTC. Protein product: CAWRRTSGTYEQYF.

CDR3 region: CSVEGDFATDTQYF. CDR3 DNA sequence: TGCAGCGTTGAAGGGGACTTCGCTACAGATACGCAGTATTTT. This rearrangement joins TRBV29-1 to TRBJ2-3; TRBD2 might be the D (6 bases). The CDR3 sequence is 14 residues long. CDR1 and CDR2 (germline): SQVTM, ANQGSEA. The V end was cut by 1 base, the J end by 3 bases, with 11 bases between.

V gene TRBV30 combines with J gene TRBJ2-7, with D uncertain. Per the germline V gene, CDR1 is GTSNPN and CDR2 is SVGIG (reference sequence). Trimming left V 4 bases short and J 2 bases short, with 15 bases between. This CDR3 region has 14 residues. The CDR3 protein is CAWTDSPGAYEQYF. CDR3 bases: TGTGCCTGGACCGACTCACCTGGCGCCTACGAGCAGTACTTC.

This chain joins TRBV7-2 and TRBJ2-3; D might be TRBD2 (5 bases). Germline V gene sequence: CDR1 SGHTA, CDR2 FQGNSA. The CDR3 consists of 15 residues. V was cut by 1 base and J by 4 bases, with 12 bases left in between. CDR3 coding DNA: TGTGCCAGCAGCTTAGGTAGCGACCGGGCAGATACGCAGTATTTT. This gives the protein CASSLGSDRADTQYF.

The V call is TRBV19, the J call TRBJ2-7; 8 bases map to TRBD1. Germline trimming cut 10 bases from V and 6 bases from J; bases unmatched to any gene: 14. Germline lookup yields CDR1 LNHDA and CDR2 SQIVND (reference sequence). The CDR3 totals 14 residues. In DNA, the CDR3 is TGTGCCACCCACTGGGGCGGACAGGGCGGCGAGCAGTACTTC. Protein: CATHWGGQGGEQYF.

The rearrangement uses TRBV20-1 and TRBJ2-5; D gene unclear. This CDR3 is 11 amino acids long. Germline V gene lookup returns CDR1 DFQATT and CDR2 SNEGSKA (reference sequence). Trimming left V 4 bases short and J 0 bases short, with 3 bases between. CDR3 sequence: CSAKDQETQYF. CDR3 DNA sequence: TGCAGTGCTAAAGACCAAGAGACCCAGTACTTC.

V gene TRBV6-1 combines with J gene TRBJ1-6, with D perhaps matching TRBD1 (6 bases). There are 15 residues in the CDR3. Germline V CDR1 and CDR2: MNHNS, SASEGT. V dropped 4 bases and J dropped 4 bases, with 11 bases sitting between them. The CDR3 nucleotides read TGTGCCAGCAGTGCGAGCGGACAGTATAATTCACCCCTCCACTTT. Amino acid sequence: CASSASGQYNSPLHF.

This clone was detected once. The chain couples TRBV14 to TRBJ2-2; perhaps TRBD2 as D (5 bases). This CDR3 is 15 amino acids long. V lost 0 bases, J lost 13 bases, and 18 bases lay in between. CDR1 and CDR2 (germline): SGHDN, FVKESK. In DNA, the CDR3 is TGTGCCAGCAGCCAAGATCGGGCTAGCACCGAGGGGCTGTTTTTT. Translating it yields CASSQDRASTEGLFF.

The rearrangement joins TRBV5-1 to TRBJ2-7; possible D gene TRBD1, 6 bases. This CDR3 is 14 amino acids long. The germline V gene encodes CDR1 SGHRS and CDR2 YFSETQ. V was shortened by 4 bases and J by 3 bases, with 14 bases between the two germline ends. Here the CDR3 reads CASSLNAGVYEQYF. CDR3 in DNA: TGCGCCAGCAGCCTAAACGCAGGGGTCTACGAGCAGTACTTC.